One sample yielded the 2 T cell receptor beta chains listed below, sequenced in a study of blood T cell repertoires in COVID-19. Clones were sequenced by immunoSEQ multiplex PCR, and TCRdb holds only the in-frame ones, with some missing. The sample lists approximately 98,000 clones, roughly 70% occurring once. The sample comprised peripheral blood. All receptors derive from a woman aged 40 to 50 with acute or convalescent COVID-19.

This clone was detected only a few times. Other nucleotide sequences in the sample specify the same CDR3. V gene TRBV18 combines with J gene TRBJ1-6; TRBD1 agrees at 7 bases. The germline V gene has CDR1 KGHSH and CDR2 LQKENI. This CDR3 has 14 residues. The V gene end was trimmed by 3 bases and the J gene end by 5 bases; junction bases not matched to a gene: 1. The chain's CDR3 is CASSPGTDNSPLHF. CDR3 nucleotides: TGTGCCAGCTCACCCGGGACAGATAATTCACCCCTCCACTTT.

There are a few counts of this clone. The rearrangement joins TRBV30 to TRBJ2-3, with 8 bases aligning to TRBD2. This CDR3 has 15 amino acids. After removal of 7 bases from V and 2 bases from J, the junction contained 11 bases not matched to a gene. CDR1 is GTSNPN and CDR2 is SVGIG in the germline V gene (reference sequence). CDR3: CASQHSGALTDTQYF. The DNA for the CDR3 is TGTGCCTCACAGCATAGCGGGGCACTCACAGATACGCAGTATTTT.